The T cell receptor beta chain described here comes from a study of cytomegalovirus exposure and HLA in healthy donors. On the study more broadly: Prior work identified some 120 million unique TCR beta sequences in some 180 million T cells. Study results and limitations: A likely sequencing artifact accounted for one observed cluster of highly shared sequence variants. Donor immune exposure was known only as CMV serostatus. The Asian-associated ancestry cluster reportedly had fewer N-insertions than the approximately 630-donor mean in a later analysis.

The study ran its PCR with 60 Vbeta and 13 Jbeta primers. Profiled with immunoSEQ multiplex PCR; TCRdb holds only in-frame clones, not every one. Of around 130,000 clones detected, 65% to 90% appear once; the ten largest clones hold 2% to 3%. From germline, CDR1 is SGHRS and CDR2 YFSETQ. The CDR3 covers 16 residues. Trimming left V 4 bases short and J 1 base short, with 17 bases between. This clone was counted a single time. The antigen is unknown. The chain carries TRBV5-1 and TRBJ1-1; weak D call: TRBD1 (5 bases). This TCR was sampled from a man over 45 in good health and CMV-seronegative. The sequencing input was PBMCs. DNA for the CDR3: TGCGCCAGCAGCCCTCCCGCCGGGACTGCGAACACTGAAGCTTTCTTT. Its translation is CASSPPAGTANTEAFF.